This T cell receptor (beta chain) comes out of a study of T-cell memory formation after mild COVID-19 (dated by TCRdb to the early 2020s). With respect to the entire study: Most TCR sequence clusters were specific to one of the two donors. In two donors, T-cell clones that expanded and contracted after mild COVID-19 were tracked by sequencing TCRalpha and TCRbeta repertoires over time. Two young, previously healthy adult volunteers made up the cohort, one male and one female.

This clonotype has a count of ten or more. Its antigen remains unidentified. The sample holds no much larger clone one base away, and base qualities are not on file. What the study reported, not specific to this receptor: Some responding clones were found in pre-infection memory, which suggests that pre-existing cross-reactive memory T cells took part in the SARS-CoV-2 response. Balanced CD4/CD8 phenotypes were observed for clones contracting from day 15 to 85, whereas a bias towards CD4+ was observed for a second wave of clones expanding from day 15 to 37. SARS-CoV-2 specificity was not confirmed for the second-wave clones peaking on day 37. Contracting CD4+ clones were found mainly in CM and EM memory subsets, while CD8+ clones were enriched in EMRA. Only a couple of mild cases were covered by the study, and larger cohorts that include severe cases with pre-infection samples were considered necessary.

Ficoll-Paque density gradient centrifugation was used to isolate PBMCs. Sequencing took place on an Illumina NovaSeq 6000. TCRalpha and TCRbeta cDNA libraries were built by 5'RACE with constant-segment primers, adding sample barcodes and unique molecular identifiers. Trizol reagent was used to extract RNA from every sample. The libraries were amplified in two PCR steps, and the second step added a second sample barcode and Illumina TruSeq adapters. The libraries were sequenced on an Illumina NovaSeq using 2 x 150 bp paired-end reads. The authors processed their data as follows. Reads were demultiplexed and collapsed into UMI-guided consensus sequences with migec v1.2.7. Using mixcr v2.1.11, the UMI consensuses were aligned to TRA and TRB V and J templates and assembled into clonotypes. Expanded or contracted clonotypes were those called significant by both edgeR and NoisET, with noise models trained on biological replicates. For edgeR calls, the thresholds were a false discovery rate-adjusted p below 0.01 and a log2 fold-change of 1. PCA with hierarchical clustering of max-normalized trajectories of the 1000 most abundant clonotypes was used as exploratory dynamics analysis. Separately sequenced CD4+ and CD8+ repertoires were used to assign the CD4 or CD8 phenotype of responding clones. TCRdb reran the public reads through fastp at Q25 and MiXCR, keeping productive beta chains. Identical CDR3 protein sequences are pooled into one entry, listed with their most common genes and DNA. It is TCRdb's table, rather than the study itself, that gives the V and J calls and clone size. This sample lists 30,000 to 40,000 distinct CDR3 sequences; over 10% were detected once. Roughly 27% of the sample rests with the top ten.

Counted from cysteine to phenylalanine, this CDR3 has 14 amino acids. The read is trimmed to its CDR3 DNA, 42 bases read in frame from base 1. As encoded in the germline V gene (reference sequence), CDR1 is LGHDT while CDR2 is YNNKEL. V is shortened by 0 bases, J by 9 bases, and the region joining them spans 9 bases. Sequencing was performed on PBMCs or a T cell subset sorted from them (not recorded which). The receptor's source is a man aged 18 to 30 who had mild COVID-19 (a few samples of this study predate the infection). The sample titles of this study are shuffled in the database, so cell type and time point are left out; the donor was told from shared clones. The V gene is TRBV3-1 and the J gene is TRBJ1-6, with the D gene call left open. The CDR3: CASSQERRTSPLHF. The DNA sequence is given as TGTGCCAGCAGCCAAGAACGTCGTACTTCACCCCTCCACTTT.